This is a list of T cell receptor beta chains from one sample in a study of OX40 agonist ivuxolimab in advanced cancers. Data came from immunoSEQ multiplex PCR; TCRdb stores just in-frame clones and leaves some out. Seen here are 55,000 to 80,000 clones, almost 85% observed once, and the top ten hold roughly 8%. The sample in question was CD4+ or CD8+ T cells sorted from blood, obtained in a trial of the OX40 agonist ivuxolimab. Receptors were obtained from an adult with an advanced solid tumor such as melanoma, head and neck, liver or kidney cancer. Both conserved end residues are part of each CDR3. D genes are given only for firm matches. Only some rows state a clone size, as once, few, many or a class for expanded clones.

clone_size	v_call	j_call	d_call	cdr3_aa	cdr3_nt
once	TRBV5-4	TRBJ1-1	NA	CASSLVVGGLRAAFF	TGTGCCAGCAGCTTGGTGGTTGGGGGCCTACGGGCAGCTTTCTTT
few	TRBV7-3	TRBJ2-3	TRBD2	CASSALAGTDTQYF	TGTGCCAGCAGCGCGCTAGCGGGCACAGATACGCAGTATTTT
NA	TRBV6-6	TRBJ2-1	TRBD2	CASSYPLAGVANEQFF	TGTGCCAGCAGTTACCCCTTAGCGGGAGTAGCCAATGAGCAGTTCTTC
NA	TRBV13	TRBJ2-2	TRBD1	CASSLGRQGSGELFF	TGTGCCAGCAGCTTAGGGCGACAGGGGTCCGGGGAGCTGTTTTTT
NA	TRBV7-2	TRBJ1-1	NA	CASSFPIGPLESAFF	TGTGCCAGCAGCTTCCCGATCGGGCCCCTCGAGTCAGCTTTCTTT
NA	TRBV6-5	TRBJ2-5	NA	CASRPTRGTAETQYF	TGTGCCAGCAGACCGACACGCGGGACAGCAGAGACCCAGTACTTC
NA	TRBV5-1	TRBJ2-2	TRBD1	CASRTGPGELFF	TGCGCCAGCAGGACAGGGCCCGGGGAGCTGTTTTTT
NA	TRBV7-2	TRBJ2-1	TRBD1	CASSLRGLNEQFF	TGTGCCAGCAGCCTAAGGGGGCTCAATGAGCAGTTCTTC
NA	TRBV5-5	TRBJ1-1	NA	CASSPSGGLNTEAFF	TGTGCCAGCAGCCCCTCGGGGGGCCTGAACACTGAAGCTTTCTTT
NA	TRBV30	TRBJ1-2	NA	CAWSETRNGGYTF	TGTGCCTGGAGTGAGACACGGAACGGGGGCTACACCTTC
NA	TRBV7-2	TRBJ1-5	NA	CASSLAANFYSNQPQHF	TGTGCCAGCAGCTTGGCAGCGAATTTCTATAGCAATCAGCCCCAGCATTTT
few	TRBV7-8	TRBJ1-6	TRBD1	CASSPGQGAGSPLHF	TGTGCCAGCAGCCCGGGACAGGGGGCGGGTTCACCCCTCCACTTT
NA	TRBV4-1	TRBJ1-1	NA	CASSQDSGRNTEAFF	TGCGCCAGCAGCCAAGATTCAGGGAGGAACACTGAAGCTTTCTTT
NA	TRBV30	TRBJ1-3	NA	CAWMGSGNTIYF	TGTGCCTGGATGGGATCTGGAAACACCATATATTTT
NA	TRBV18	TRBJ2-5	NA	CASSPTGSQTQYF	TGTGCCAGCTCACCAACAGGGTCACAGACCCAGTACTTC
few	TRBV6-5	TRBJ2-1	TRBD1	CASSYRGLTNNEQFF	TGTGCCAGCAGTTACAGGGGGCTTACGAACAATGAGCAGTTCTTC
NA	TRBV10-3	TRBJ2-7	NA	CAISGGKTHEQYF	TGTGCCATCAGTGGGGGAAAGACCCACGAGCAGTACTTC
NA	TRBV15	TRBJ2-6	NA	CATSRGTGSSGANVLTF	TGTGCCACCAGCAGAGGTACAGGGAGCTCTGGGGCCAACGTCCTGACTTTC
NA	TRBV9	TRBJ2-5	NA	CASSLEGIGVETQYF	TGTGCCAGCAGCCTGGAAGGGATCGGGGTGGAGACCCAGTACTTC
NA	TRBV7-2	TRBJ2-7	TRBD2	CASSPGLAGTGEQYF	TGTGCCAGCAGCCCAGGACTAGCGGGAACAGGTGAGCAGTACTTC